This T cell receptor beta chain comes out of a study of OX40 agonist ivuxolimab in advanced cancers. Study summary: Melanoma, hepatocellular carcinoma, head and neck or renal cell cancer occurred in dose-escalation patients. Notes on the study in general: More expanded clones were seen, on average, in CD8+ T cells than in CD4+.

The assay was immunoSEQ multiplex PCR, and TCRdb's table has in-frame clones only and misses some. Among roughly 80,000 clones listed, just over 85% were seen once. Trimming removed 0 bases from V and 5 bases from J, with 8 bases in between. CDR3 length: 13 amino acids. The V gene's germline CDR1 is SGHRS and CDR2 YFSETQ. Notes on this clone: Its antigen is not identified.

J is TRBJ1-1 and V is TRBV5-1; D uncertain. This receptor was obtained from an adult with an advanced solid tumor such as melanoma, head and neck, liver or kidney cancer. The sequencing here drew on CD4+ or CD8+ T cells sorted from blood, taken in a trial of the OX40 agonist ivuxolimab. The CDR3: CASSLAGRTEAFF. CDR3 in DNA: TGCGCCAGCAGCTTGGCCGGGAGGACTGAAGCTTTCTTT.